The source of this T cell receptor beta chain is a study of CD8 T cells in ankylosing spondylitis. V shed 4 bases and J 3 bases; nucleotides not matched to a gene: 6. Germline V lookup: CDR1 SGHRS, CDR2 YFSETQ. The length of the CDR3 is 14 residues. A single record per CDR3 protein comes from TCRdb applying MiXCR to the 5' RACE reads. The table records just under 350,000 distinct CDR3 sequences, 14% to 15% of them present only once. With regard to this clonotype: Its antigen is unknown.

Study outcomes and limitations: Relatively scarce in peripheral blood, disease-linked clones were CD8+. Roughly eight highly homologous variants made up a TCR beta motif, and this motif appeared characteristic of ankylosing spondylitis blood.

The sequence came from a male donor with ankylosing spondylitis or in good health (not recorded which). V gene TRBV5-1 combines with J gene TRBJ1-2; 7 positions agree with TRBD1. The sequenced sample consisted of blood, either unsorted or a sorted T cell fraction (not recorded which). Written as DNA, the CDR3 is TGCGCCAGCAGCCGGGACAGAACAGACTATGGCTACACCTTC. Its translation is CASSRDRTDYGYTF.